This is a list of T cell receptor beta chains from one sample in a study of blood T cells in healthy people across ages. MiXCR was run by TCRdb on the 5' RACE reads, yielding one entry per CDR3 protein. Among roughly 800,000 distinct CDR3 sequences listed, 58% were seen once. Material: blood. Receptors originate from a man aged 25 to 40 in good health. The CDR3 runs from the conserved cysteine through the conserved F or W. D genes are given only for firm matches. Rows give clone size only sometimes, using once, few, many, or a class for an expanded clone.

CDR3nt	CDR3aa	abundance	v_gene	len	d_gene	j_gene
TGTGCCAGCAGCGCTCGGGGAAGCTGGTACGAGCAGTACTTC	CASSARGSWYEQYF	.	TRBV5-5	14	.	TRBJ2-7
TGTGCCAGCAGCTTAGAAGGGACTAGCGGGGCCTACGAGCAGTACTTC	CASSLEGTSGAYEQYF	.	TRBV7-2	16	TRBD2	TRBJ2-7
TGTGCCAGCGGGGCCTTCCCCGGGGAGACCCAGTACTTC	CASGAFPGETQYF	few	TRBV21-1	13	.	TRBJ2-5
TGTGCCACCAGCAGACCTCAGGGGGTTGACACTGAAGCTTTCTTT	CATSRPQGVDTEAFF	few	TRBV15	15	TRBD1	TRBJ1-1
TGTGCCAGCAGCTACGGGGGAGAGACCCAGTACTTC	CASSYGGETQYF	many	TRBV6-5	12	.	TRBJ2-5
TGTGCCAGCAGCCAAAACCACGGACCGAACTATGGCTACACCTTC	CASSQNHGPNYGYTF	few	TRBV14	15	.	TRBJ1-2
TGTGCCAGCAGCGCGCTCACAGAGACCCAGTACTTC	CASSALTETQYF	.	TRBV7-2	12	.	TRBJ2-5
TGTGCCAGCAGTCCCCGGACTAGCGGCAACAATGAGCAGTTCTTC	CASSPRTSGNNEQFF	.	TRBV25-1	15	TRBD2	TRBJ2-1
TGCAGCGTTGGGCCGACAGGGGACGAGCAGTACTTC	CSVGPTGDEQYF	.	TRBV29-1	12	TRBD1	TRBJ2-7
TGCGCCAGCAGCTTGGAGCTAGCGGGGGGAGACAATGAGCAGTTCTTC	CASSLELAGGDNEQFF	.	TRBV5-1	16	TRBD2	TRBJ2-1
TGCAGTGCTAGAGGACAGCTCGTTTCCGAGCAGTACTTC	CSARGQLVSEQYF	.	TRBV20-1	13	.	TRBJ2-7
TGTGCCAGCAGTTCCATTGGACAGATAGCCAAAAACATTCAGTACTTC	CASSSIGQIAKNIQYF	.	TRBV28	16	.	TRBJ2-4
TGTGCTAGTGGTTTGGTTCCCACGGACGTGGGGGGCTACGAGCAGTACTTC	CASGLVPTDVGGYEQYF	.	TRBV12-5	17	.	TRBJ2-7
TGCAGTGCTAAGTGGGACACCTACGAGCAGTACTTC	CSAKWDTYEQYF	.	TRBV20-1	12	.	TRBJ2-7
TGTGCCAGCAGCCTAGACTGCCTCTATGGCTACACCTTC	CASSLDCLYGYTF	.	TRBV6-5	13	.	TRBJ1-2
TGCGCCAGCAGCTTGGGTGAGGGGTACGCAGAGACCCAGTACTTC	CASSLGEGYAETQYF	.	TRBV5-1	15	.	TRBJ2-5
TGCAGTGCTGGGCCCAATGAGCAGTTCTTC	CSAGPNEQFF	few	TRBV20-1	10	.	TRBJ2-1
TGTGCCAGCAGCTTAGCTGGGCAGAATCAGTACGAGCAGTACTTC	CASSLAGQNQYEQYF	.	TRBV7-2	15	.	TRBJ2-7
TGCGCCAGCAGCTTGGGTCCGGGGGCCTACAAGGAGCAGTTCTTC	CASSLGPGAYKEQFF	.	TRBV5-1	15	.	TRBJ2-1
TGCAGCGTGAGGACCGGACGGGGCGTCGAGCAGTACTTC	CSVRTGRGVEQYF	few	TRBV29-1	13	.	TRBJ2-7
TGTGCCAGCAGGGCCTTGATGAGTAGCTCCTATAATTCACCCCTCCACTTT	CASRALMSSSYNSPLHF	few	TRBV6-1	17	.	TRBJ1-6
TGTGCCAGCAGCTCCTTGGGCACAAATGAGCAGTTCTTC	CASSSLGTNEQFF	.	TRBV5-6	13	.	TRBJ2-1
TGTGCCAGCAGTTTAGATATAATCGATGAGCAGTTCTTC	CASSLDIIDEQFF	.	TRBV12-3/TRBV12-4	13	.	TRBJ2-1
TGTGCCAGCAGCCCAAGCCGGGGGCTTGAGCAGTTCTTC	CASSPSRGLEQFF	.	TRBV7-3	13	.	TRBJ2-1
TGTGCCAGCAGTTACCGGACTAGCGGGAGAGGGGAGACCCAGTACTTC	CASSYRTSGRGETQYF	few	TRBV6-5	16	TRBD2	TRBJ2-5
TGTGCCAGCAGCATAGAGTCATACAATGAGCAGTTCTTC	CASSIESYNEQFF	few	TRBV12-3/TRBV12-4	13	.	TRBJ2-1
TGTGCCAGCGCTGTCAGCGGGAGGATATACGAGCAGTACTTC	CASAVSGRIYEQYF	.	TRBV12-3/TRBV12-4	14	TRBD2	TRBJ2-7
TGTGCCAGCACCGGGTATAGCGGGGGGGACACAGATACGCAGTATTTT	CASTGYSGGDTDTQYF	.	TRBV7-6	16	TRBD2	TRBJ2-3
TGTGCCAGCGCAAGGGGTGCGGCGGGGCACAATGAGCAGTACTTC	CASARGAAGHNEQYF	.	TRBV11-2	15	.	TRBJ2-7
TGTGCCAGCCTTAGCTCCTACGAGCAGTACTTC	CASLSSYEQYF	few	TRBV27	11	.	TRBJ2-7
TGTGCCAGCGGACTAGCGGTAACCTACGAGCAGTACTTC	CASGLAVTYEQYF	once	TRBV28	13	TRBD2	TRBJ2-7
TGTGCCAGCAGTTTATCCCCCGACAGGGGCGAGCAGTACTTC	CASSLSPDRGEQYF	many	TRBV27	14	TRBD1	TRBJ2-7
TGCAGTGCTGGAAAACCCGACAGGGTCTCCTACGAGCAGTACTTC	CSAGKPDRVSYEQYF	.	TRBV20-1	15	TRBD1	TRBJ2-7
TGTGCCAGCAGCCTAGTAGCGGGAGGGCCATCCTACAATGAGCAGTTCTTC	CASSLVAGGPSYNEQFF	.	TRBV7-2	17	TRBD2	TRBJ2-1
TGCGCCAGCAGCTCGACAGGGGACCCAGGATCACCCCTCCACTTT	CASSSTGDPGSPLHF	.	TRBV5-1	15	TRBD1	TRBJ1-6
TGCGCCAGCAGCCGACGTACGGCAGCGGACAGGGGAGATTTTGGCTACACCTTC	CASSRRTAADRGDFGYTF	.	TRBV5-1	18	TRBD1	TRBJ1-2
TGTGCCACCGCGGGACTAGCGGATTTTTACGAGCAGTACTTC	CATAGLADFYEQYF	.	TRBV27	14	TRBD2	TRBJ2-7
TGTGCCAGCAGCCTACCCGGAGGGTCAGTGAACACTGAAGCTTTCTTT	CASSLPGGSVNTEAFF	.	TRBV7-6	16	.	TRBJ1-1
TGTGCCAGCAGACCCGACGGCTACGAGCAGTACTTC	CASRPDGYEQYF	few	TRBV2	12	.	TRBJ2-7
TGCGCCAGCAGCCCCCTGGTGGGTTGGGCAGGCTCCACCTACGAGCAGTACTTC	CASSPLVGWAGSTYEQYF	few	TRBV5-1	18	.	TRBJ2-7
TGTGCCAGTAGATCGGCAGGGACAGGGTACTACGAGCAGTACTTC	CASRSAGTGYYEQYF	.	TRBV19	15	TRBD1	TRBJ2-7
TGTGCCATCAGTGAAGCCGATAGCTCTGGGGCCAACGTCCTGACTTTC	CAISEADSSGANVLTF	once	TRBV10-3	16	.	TRBJ2-6
TGTGCCAGCAGACCTAGCGGGAGGGCCTTTGAGGCGTCAGATACGCAGTATTTT	CASRPSGRAFEASDTQYF	.	TRBV28	18	TRBD2	TRBJ2-3
TGCAGCCTTCCAAAACTAGCGGGAGGTAATGAGCAGTTCTTC	CSLPKLAGGNEQFF	once	TRBV20-1	14	TRBD2	TRBJ2-1
TGTGCCAGCAGCCAAAACAGGGAAGAGACCCAGTACTTC	CASSQNREETQYF	.	TRBV7-2	13	.	TRBJ2-5
TGTGCCAGCAGCTTAACGGCGGGAAGCTCCTACAATGAGCAGTACTTC	CASSLTAGSSYNEQYF	.	TRBV7-6	16	.	TRBJ2-7
TGTGCCAGCAGCTCACCCAGGGACAGCACCTACGAGCAGTACTTC	CASSSPRDSTYEQYF	.	TRBV7-2	15	TRBD1	TRBJ2-7
TGTGCCAGCAGTCCCCATCAGGGAACCTATGGCTACACCTTC	CASSPHQGTYGYTF	.	TRBV12-3/TRBV12-4	14	.	TRBJ1-2
TGTGCCAGCCGGGGAGGGCCGTTGGATGAGCAGTTCTTC	CASRGGPLDEQFF	few	TRBV6-2/TRBV6-3	13	TRBD2	TRBJ2-1
TGCAGTGCTAGTCCCCCCGCCAGGGGCCTCTATGGCTACACCTTC	CSASPPARGLYGYTF	.	TRBV20-1	15	.	TRBJ1-2
TGTGCCAGCAGCGCCGGGGGCCACGAGCAGTACTTC	CASSAGGHEQYF	.	TRBV5-6	12	.	TRBJ2-7
TGTGCCAGCAGGCGGACAGGACTCTATGGCTACACCTTC	CASRRTGLYGYTF	once	TRBV28	13	TRBD1	TRBJ1-2
TGCAGTGCTACCCAACCCGGGACAAGGAGCGAGCAGTACTTC	CSATQPGTRSEQYF	.	TRBV20-1	14	.	TRBJ2-7
TGTGCCAGCAGCTTGGGGGCCGGCTACACCTTC	CASSLGAGYTF	once	TRBV7-9	11	.	TRBJ1-2
TGTGCCAGCAGCCACATCCTTAGCGGTCAAGGGGAGACCCAGTACTTC	CASSHILSGQGETQYF	few	TRBV4-2	16	.	TRBJ2-5
TGCAGTGCTATTTTTTCGTCAGAGACCCAGTACTTC	CSAIFSSETQYF	once	TRBV20-1	12	.	TRBJ2-5
TGTACCAGCAGAGCGGGAGGTAATTCTGAGCAGTACTTC	CTSRAGGNSEQYF	.	TRBV6-5	13	TRBD2	TRBJ2-7